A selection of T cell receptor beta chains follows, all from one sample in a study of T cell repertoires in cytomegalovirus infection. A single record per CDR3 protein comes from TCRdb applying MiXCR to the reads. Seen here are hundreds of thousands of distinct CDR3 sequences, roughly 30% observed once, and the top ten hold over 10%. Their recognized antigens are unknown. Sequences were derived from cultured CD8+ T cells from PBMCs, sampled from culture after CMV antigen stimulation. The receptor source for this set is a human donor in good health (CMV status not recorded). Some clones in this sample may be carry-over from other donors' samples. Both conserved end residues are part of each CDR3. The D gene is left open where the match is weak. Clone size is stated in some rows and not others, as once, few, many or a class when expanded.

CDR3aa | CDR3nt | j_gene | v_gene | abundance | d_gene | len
CATSVGGVYNEQFF | TGTGCCACCAGTGTCGGGGGGGTCTACAATGAGCAGTTCTTC | TRBJ2-1 | TRBV24-1 | few | TRBD2 | 14
CASRDWDRENTGELFF | TGTGCCAGCAGAGATTGGGACAGGGAGAACACCGGGGAGCTGTTTTTT | TRBJ2-2 | TRBV27 | . | TRBD1 | 16
CASTTGVGDTEAFF | TGTGCCAGCACCACAGGGGTGGGGGACACTGAAGCTTTCTTT | TRBJ1-1 | TRBV2 | . | TRBD1 | 14
CASSHYGGTDTQYF | TGTGCCAGCAGCCATTACGGCGGCACAGATACGCAGTATTTT | TRBJ2-3 | TRBV28 | few | . | 14
CANSLAGGRHSYNEQFF | TGTGCCAACTCACTAGCGGGGGGGCGACACTCCTACAATGAGCAGTTCTTC | TRBJ2-1 | TRBV2 | . | TRBD2 | 17
CATSRAETGEDKNIQYF | TGTGCCACCAGCAGAGCGGAGACAGGGGAGGACAAAAACATTCAGTACTTC | TRBJ2-4 | TRBV15 | . | TRBD1 | 17
CASSQDHRGRFENIQYF | TGCGCCAGCAGCCAAGACCACAGGGGGCGATTCGAAAACATTCAGTACTTC | TRBJ2-4 | TRBV4-1 | few | TRBD1 | 17
CASKGGTIGNGETQYF | TGCGCCAGCAAGGGGGGGACGATCGGGAACGGAGAGACCCAGTACTTC | TRBJ2-5 | TRBV4-1 | . | . | 16
CSARVYNRNQPQHF | TGCAGTGCTAGAGTTTATAATCGCAATCAGCCCCAGCATTTT | TRBJ1-5 | TRBV20-1 | . | . | 14
CSVGKYSVNTEAFF | TGCAGCGTTGGAAAATACAGTGTGAACACTGAAGCTTTCTTT | TRBJ1-1 | TRBV29-1 | . | . | 14
CASSNTGNTGELFF | TGTGCCAGCAGCAACACAGGGAACACCGGGGAGCTGTTTTTT | TRBJ2-2 | TRBV7-6 | many | . | 14
CAISESGGRLNQPQHF | TGTGCCATCAGTGAGTCTGGGGGGCGGTTAAATCAGCCCCAGCATTTT | TRBJ1-5 | TRBV10-3 | . | . | 16
CASIPSGEFPSTDTQYF | TGTGCCAGCATTCCTAGCGGGGAGTTTCCTAGCACAGATACGCAGTATTTT | TRBJ2-3 | TRBV6-2/TRBV6-3 | few | TRBD2 | 17
CASSLERGLHEPQHF | TGTGCCAGCAGCTTAGAACGGGGGCTCCACGAGCCCCAGCATTTT | TRBJ1-5 | TRBV7-2 | many | . | 15
CASSNGAGPEKLFF | TGTGCCAGCAGTAATGGGGCAGGGCCTGAAAAACTGTTTTTT | TRBJ1-4 | TRBV6-6 | many | . | 14
CASSQDHASYSSTDTQYF | TGTGCCAGCAGCCAAGATCATGCCAGTTACTCTAGCACAGATACGCAGTATTTT | TRBJ2-3 | TRBV3-1 | . | . | 18
CSARLGTSYEQYF | TGCAGTGCTAGGTTGGGAACCTCCTACGAGCAGTACTTC | TRBJ2-7 | TRBV20-1 | . | . | 13
CASSTSGGRVQFF | TGTGCCAGCAGTACTAGCGGGGGCCGGGTTCAGTTCTTC | TRBJ2-1 | TRBV13 | . | TRBD2 | 13
CASSLRTLGNEQFF | TGTGCCAGCAGTTTGCGCACATTGGGGAATGAGCAGTTCTTC | TRBJ2-1 | TRBV28 | few | . | 14
CASRIQGPHMDTEAFF | TGTGCCAGCAGAATACAGGGGCCGCACATGGACACTGAAGCTTTCTTT | TRBJ1-1 | TRBV6-1 | . | TRBD1 | 16
CARGLAGAPYNEQFF | TGTGCCAGGGGACTAGCGGGGGCCCCCTACAATGAGCAGTTCTTC | TRBJ2-1 | TRBV2 | . | TRBD2 | 15
CASGFGGGNQPQHF | TGTGCTAGTGGTTTCGGGGGTGGCAATCAGCCCCAGCATTTT | TRBJ1-5 | TRBV12-5 | few | . | 14
CASSSFGTSNNEQFF | TGTGCCAGCAGTTCCTTCGGGACTAGCAACAATGAGCAGTTCTTC | TRBJ2-1 | TRBV6-2/TRBV6-3 | . | TRBD2 | 15
CASSLRGFSGYTF | TGTGCCAGCAGCTTGCGGGGTTTCTCTGGCTACACCTTC | TRBJ1-2 | TRBV5-6 | . | . | 13
CASSETLGNTEAFF | TGTGCCAGCAGTGAGACTCTTGGGAACACTGAAGCTTTCTTT | TRBJ1-1 | TRBV6-5 | few | . | 14
CASSVPGTGASPNYGYTF | TGTGCCAGCAGCGTCCCCGGGACAGGGGCCTCCCCGAACTATGGCTACACCTTC | TRBJ1-2 | TRBV9 | . | TRBD1 | 18
CASGRDRGEQFF | TGTGCTAGTGGCAGGGACAGAGGTGAGCAGTTCTTC | TRBJ2-1 | TRBV12-5 | once | TRBD1 | 12
CASSDIPGQPSEAFF | TGTGCCAGCAGTGACATACCGGGACAGCCATCTGAAGCTTTCTTT | TRBJ1-1 | TRBV6-1 | . | TRBD1 | 15
CSVDGPGGTDTQYF | TGCAGCGTTGATGGCCCGGGGGGCACAGATACGCAGTATTTT | TRBJ2-3 | TRBV29-1 | few | . | 14
CASSIGTGPGNTIYF | TGTGCCAGCAGCATTGGGACGGGCCCTGGAAACACCATATATTTT | TRBJ1-3 | TRBV5-4 | few | . | 15
CASSLGQLRYF | TGTGCCAGCAGCTTGGGGCAGCTGAGGTATTTT | TRBJ2-3 | TRBV5-6 | . | . | 11
CAIRTANEQFF | TGTGCCATCCGGACTGCTAATGAGCAGTTCTTC | TRBJ2-1 | TRBV10-3 | . | . | 11
CASSRRQGGGPNQPQHF | TGTGCCAGCAGTCGCCGACAGGGAGGGGGTCCCAATCAGCCCCAGCATTTT | TRBJ1-5 | TRBV27 | many | TRBD1 | 17
CASSPDSIGADEQFF | TGCGCCAGCAGCCCCGACAGTATCGGGGCGGATGAGCAGTTCTTC | TRBJ2-1 | TRBV4-1 | . | . | 15
CASSQDSLNTEAFF | TGCGCCAGCAGCCAAGATTCACTGAACACTGAAGCTTTCTTT | TRBJ1-1 | TRBV4-1 | . | . | 14
CASSSPVEGVGGAFF | TGTGCCAGCAGCTCACCAGTTGAGGGGGTCGGAGGAGCTTTCTTT | TRBJ1-1 | TRBV7-8 | . | . | 15
CASSPQGAYTQYF | TGTGCCAGCAGTCCACAGGGGGCGTATACGCAGTATTTT | TRBJ2-3 | TRBV2 | . | TRBD1 | 13
CASSLEVNVRSGANVLTF | TGTGCCAGCAGTTTAGAAGTCAACGTGAGGTCTGGGGCCAACGTCCTGACTTTC | TRBJ2-6 | TRBV12-3/TRBV12-4 | many | . | 18
CASSLLGLLDNEQFF | TGTGCCAGCAGCCTGCTCGGGTTGTTGGACAATGAGCAGTTCTTC | TRBJ2-1 | TRBV7-9 | . | . | 15
CASSGGTSGEENEQFF | TGTGCCAGCAGCGGGGGGACTAGCGGGGAGGAAAATGAGCAGTTCTTC | TRBJ2-1 | TRBV5-4 | . | TRBD2 | 16
CASSIDRDRGADTEAFF | TGTGCCAGTAGTATAGACCGGGACAGGGGCGCGGACACTGAAGCTTTCTTT | TRBJ1-1 | TRBV19 | . | TRBD1 | 17
CASSRGTSGGNKQFF | TGTGCTAGCAGCCGTGGGACTAGCGGGGGAAATAAGCAGTTCTTC | TRBJ2-1 | TRBV7-7 | . | TRBD2 | 15
CASSGTSGVTDTQYF | TGCGCCAGCAGCGGGACTAGCGGGGTCACAGATACGCAGTATTTT | TRBJ2-3 | TRBV5-1 | few | TRBD2 | 15
CASSFSGGGPDTQYF | TGTGCCAGCAGTTTTTCGGGGGGGGGTCCAGATACGCAGTATTTT | TRBJ2-3 | TRBV12-3/TRBV12-4 | once | TRBD2 | 15
CASSQDAGGSNNEQFF | TGTGCCAGCAGCCAAGATGCGGGCGGGAGCAACAATGAGCAGTTCTTC | TRBJ2-1 | TRBV3-1 | . | TRBD2 | 16
CASSLGDSAIAGANVLTF | TGTGCTAGCAGCTTAGGGGACAGCGCTATAGCTGGGGCCAACGTCCTGACTTTC | TRBJ2-6 | TRBV7-7 | many | TRBD1 | 18
CASSQARLAGGLGTKNIQYF | TGTGCCAGCAGCCAGGCCAGACTAGCGGGGGGCCTTGGCACCAAAAACATTCAGTACTTC | TRBJ2-4 | TRBV4-2 | . | TRBD2 | 20
CASSVPPKAGPGELFF | TGTGCCAGCAGCGTACCCCCCAAGGCCGGTCCCGGGGAGCTGTTTTTT | TRBJ2-2 | TRBV9 | . | . | 16